Described below is a single TCR beta chain sequence and its context. Its antigen is unknown. The data are from a study of OX40 agonist ivuxolimab in advanced cancers. Study context: Treatment of patients was with ivuxolimab, an agonistic anti-OX40 (CD134) antibody. Study results and limitations: Partly responding patients at 0.1-3.0 mg/kg showed some of the smallest clonal expansion. The average count of expanded clones was higher among CD8+ T cells than among CD4+.

This CDR3 comprises 15 residues. Germline V gene data show CDR1 as SGHAT and CDR2 as FQNNGV. The V and J ends lost 2 bases and 1 base respectively, with 11 bases between them. Autoimmune disease history or systemic immunosuppression meant exclusion. Method: immunoSEQ multiplex PCR; TCRdb's copy keeps in-frame clones and lacks some. In the table there are approximately 76,000 clones, 86% of which are singletons. J is TRBJ1-2 and V is TRBV11-2; tentatively, D is TRBD1 (6 bases). The receptor was derived from an adult with an advanced solid tumor such as melanoma, head and neck, liver or kidney cancer. The material sequenced was CD4+ or CD8+ T cells sorted from blood, taken in a trial of the OX40 agonist ivuxolimab. The CDR3 DNA reads TGTGCCAGCAGCTTATCGGGGGCAAGTAACTATGGCTACACCTTC. As protein: CASSLSGASNYGYTF.